The source of this T cell receptor (beta chain) is a study of regulatory T cells in long-lasting Graves disease. Study-wide results and caveats: TCR diversity was lower in persistent Graves' patients (versus newly diagnosed ones). Persistent disease preferred TRBV28, TRBJ1-2 and TRBJ2-5; new disease, TRBV20-1 and TRBJ2-1.

The authors built TCR beta libraries using iRepertoire HTBI primers and Arm-PCR of CDR3 regions. TCRdb processed the multiplex PCR reads anew with MiXCR; each CDR3 protein has one entry. This table has some 320,000 distinct CDR3 sequences, about a sixth appearing once. Germline V gene sequence: CDR1 ENHRY, CDR2 SYGVKD. The germline V and J ends were trimmed by 6 bases and 6 bases, with 18 bases remaining between them. The CDR3 spans 14 residues. Noted time point: newly diagnosed GD, antithyroid drugs for less than 3 months. Researchers made the TCR library from RNA that was extracted from PBMCs. The authors drew patients from an endocrinology department in Xi'an, China. A volume of roughly 9.1 milliliters of peripheral blood was collected in EDTA tubes. This clonotype has a count of ten or more. The antigen remains unidentified.

Sequenced material: peripheral blood mononuclear cells (PBMCs), taken at new diagnosis, from a patient treated with antithyroid drugs. The sequence was collected from a female donor with Graves disease. The chain employs TRBV10-3 and TRBJ2-7; D possibly corresponds to TRBD2 (5 bases). The CDR3 DNA reads TGTGCCATCAGCCTCTCAATGGGAGAGGGCGAGCAGTACTTC. It translates to CAISLSMGEGEQYF.